These 20 T cell receptor beta chains originate from one sample sequenced in a study of T cell repertoires in cytomegalovirus infection. These receptors lack a known antigen. Via MiXCR, TCRdb re-called the reads, giving one row per CDR3 protein. The table includes some 150,000 distinct CDR3 sequences, 32% detected once. Sample: CD8+ T cells from cultured PBMCs, taken from culture after CMV antigen stimulation. These receptors originate from a human donor in good health (CMV status not recorded). Some clones in this sample may be carry-over from other donors' samples.

The chain has TRBV19 and TRBJ1-5; possible D gene TRBD1, 5 bases. V lost 3 bases to trimming and J lost 1 base, with 10 bases between them. The germline CDR1 and CDR2 sequences are LNHDA and SQIVND (reference sequence). The CDR3 is 15 residues long. The CDR3 sequence: CASSIGGASNQPQHF. CDR3 sequence (DNA): TGTGCCAGTAGTATCGGAGGGGCCAGCAATCAGCCCCAGCATTTT.

The chain couples TRBV6-5 to TRBJ1-5; D perhaps matches TRBD1 (5 bases). Deletions cut 5 bases from V and 3 bases from J, with 14 bases between. The germline CDR1 and CDR2 sequences are MNHEY and SVGAGI. The CDR3 has 15 amino acids. The CDR3 protein is CASSPSVTDNQPQHF. The DNA for the CDR3 is TGTGCCAGCAGTCCCTCCGTGACAGACAATCAGCCCCAGCATTTT.

The genes are TRBV7-9 and TRBJ1-1, with TRBD1 matching over 8 bases. The germline gives CDR1 SEHNR, CDR2 FQNEAQ (reference sequence). Trimming at V came to 5 bases and at J to 4 bases, leaving 6 bases not matched to a gene. CDR3 length: 14 residues. CDR3 residues: CASSAGGAGTEAFF. In DNA form, the CDR3 reads TGTGCCAGCAGCGCAGGGGGCGCGGGCACTGAAGCTTTCTTT.

The rearrangement uses TRBV11-2 and TRBJ2-7; D may be TRBD2 (5 bases). Trimming cost V 4 bases and J 2 bases, with 15 bases left between them. The CDR3 spans 15 residues. The germline V gene has CDR1 SGHAT and CDR2 FQNNGV. The CDR3 DNA is TGTGCCAGCAGCTCGTCGGCAGGAGGTCCCTACGAGCAGTACTTC. Protein: CASSSSAGGPYEQYF.

V usage is TRBV20-1 and J usage is TRBJ1-5; the match to TRBD1 covers 7 bases. The CDR3 consists of 14 residues. Trimming at V came to 3 bases and at J to 0 bases, leaving 2 bases not matched to a gene. Germline V lookup: CDR1 DFQATT, CDR2 SNEGSKA (reference sequence). In DNA form, the CDR3 reads TGCAGTGCTAGGGGACAGTATAGCAATCAGCCCCAGCATTTT. This codes for CSARGQYSNQPQHF.

The chain combines TRBV19 with TRBJ1-2; D is possibly TRBD1 (6 bases). CDR1 LNHDA and CDR2 SQIVND come from the germline V gene (reference sequence). Between the trimmed V and J ends, which lost 7 bases and 2 bases, there was a span of 14 bases. This CDR3 contains 14 residues. This chain's CDR3 is CASNPDRRNYGYTF. DNA for the CDR3: TGTGCCAGTAACCCTGACAGGAGGAACTATGGCTACACCTTC.

This clonotype was recorded many times. The chain joins TRBV7-8 to TRBJ1-1; D gene unclear. V was cut by 0 bases and J by 0 bases, with 2 bases left in between. The CDR3 is made up of 13 amino acids. CDR1 SGHVS and CDR2 FQNEAQ come from the germline V gene. The CDR3 is CASSLAMNTEAFF. Here the CDR3 DNA reads TGTGCCAGCAGCTTAGCAATGAACACTGAAGCTTTCTTT.

The chain couples TRBV2 to TRBJ1-3; 8 nucleotides agree with TRBD1. CDR3 size: 16 residues. Germline V gene sequence: CDR1 SNHLY, CDR2 FYNNEI. Trimming took 6 bases from V and 4 from J; bases not matched to a gene: 11. In DNA, the CDR3 is TGTGCCAGCAGGGATACCAGGGGGCCTCCAGGAAACACCATATATTTT. Its translation is CASRDTRGPPGNTIYF.

V usage is TRBV7-9 and J usage is TRBJ2-7; D is possibly TRBD2 (6 bases). V shed 0 bases and J shed 5 bases, with 8 bases lying between them. CDR1 is SEHNR, CDR2 FQNEAQ, per germline (reference sequence). The CDR3 is 13 amino acids. CDR3 bases: TGTGCCAGCAGCTTAGCCGGGGGAGACGAGCAGTACTTC. It translates to CASSLAGGDEQYF.

The table lists this clonotype with a few counts. The genes are TRBV2 and TRBJ1-1; D is ambiguous. The CDR3 consists of 13 residues. V shed 6 bases and J shed 6 bases, with 14 bases lying between them. CDR1 is SNHLY and CDR2 is FYNNEI in the germline V gene. The CDR3 DNA follows: TGTGCCAGCAGGGAGTTTGGCCCCGCTGAAGCTTTCTTT. Translation: CASREFGPAEAFF.

The chain joins TRBV6-6 to TRBJ1-4, with D possibly TRBD1 on 5 matching bases. CDR1 is MNHNY, CDR2 SVGAGI, per germline (reference sequence). Trimming removed 6 bases at V and 8 bases at J, with 13 bases between. The CDR3 is 13 amino acids. The CDR3 DNA sequence: TGTGCCAGCAGGCCGGGGGTTGACGAAAAACTGTTTTTT. This codes for CASRPGVDEKLFF.

This clonotype came up a few times. V and J are TRBV28 and TRBJ2-3, with D possibly TRBD2 on 7 matching bases. The CDR3 extends over 13 amino acids. Trimming took off 6 bases at V and 2 bases at J, with 9 bases between the two ends. Germline V gives CDR1 MDHEN, CDR2 SYDVKM. CDR3 coding DNA: TGTGCCAGCAGGGGGGGGCCCACAGATACGCAGTATTTT. This encodes CASRGGPTDTQYF.

This clonotype was counted many times. The chain couples TRBV6-1 to TRBJ1-2; 7 bases match TRBD1. The germline V gene encodes CDR1 MNHNS and CDR2 SASEGT. J was trimmed by 8 bases and V by 4 bases; bases with no gene match: 7. The CDR3 consists of 13 residues. CDR3 nucleotide sequence: TGTGCCAGCAGTGGCGACAGGGTGAGAGGCTACACCTTC. This translates into CASSGDRVRGYTF.

This clonotype was seen at least ten times. The chain recombines TRBV28 with TRBJ1-2, with D possibly TRBD1 on 6 matching bases. With 5 bases removed from V and 2 bases from J, the gap between germline ends came to 15 bases. Germline V CDR1 and CDR2: MDHEN, SYDVKM. CDR3 length: 15 residues. CDR3 in DNA: TGTGCCAGCAGTCCGCTGGGGGGGCCGAACTATGGCTACACCTTC. Protein product: CASSPLGGPNYGYTF.

This clonotype was seen a single time. The chain is built from TRBV20-1 and TRBJ2-1, with 11 bases identical to TRBD2. Trimming cost V 0 bases and J 12 bases; bases outside gene matches: 10. The CDR3 runs to 15 residues. CDR1 is DFQATT and CDR2 is SNEGSKA in the germline V gene (reference sequence). CDR3 region: CSARDGLTSGGLQFF. The CDR3 coding sequence is TGCAGTGCTAGAGATGGATTAACTAGCGGGGGTTTGCAGTTCTTC.

This clonotype was recorded a few times. The chain employs TRBV7-8 and TRBJ2-1; D perhaps matches TRBD1 (5 bases). The V and J ends lost 0 bases and 9 bases respectively, with 12 bases between them. In germline, CDR1 is SGHVS, CDR2 FQNEAQ. The CDR3 is 14 residues long. The DNA for the CDR3 is TGTGCCAGCAGCTTAGCGGCCCAGGGCGGTGAGCAGTTCTTC. Translated: CASSLAAQGGEQFF.

This clonotype was found a few times. V and J are TRBV6-1 and TRBJ2-3; D not resolved. The length of the CDR3 is 13 residues. Germline assignment: CDR1 MNHNS and CDR2 SASEGT. V was pared by 5 bases and J by 2 bases, with 8 bases between. CDR3 in amino acids: CASSPLFTDTQYF. In nucleotides, the CDR3 is TGTGCCAGCAGTCCACTCTTCACAGATACGCAGTATTTT.

This clonotype was counted ten times or more. This sequence joins TRBV6-1 and TRBJ1-5; D possibly corresponds to TRBD1 (5 bases). The length of the CDR3 is 14 residues. Germline V CDR1 and CDR2: MNHNS, SASEGT. The V end lost 11 bases, the J end lost 0 bases, and 14 bases lay between the germline ends. The CDR3 protein is CASLRGVSNQPQHF. CDR3 nucleotides: TGTGCCTCGTTGCGAGGGGTTAGCAATCAGCCCCAGCATTTT.

In this sample, this clonotype turned up many times. This chain joins TRBV12-3 or TRBV12-4 and TRBJ1-3, with D unresolved. Between the trimmed V and J ends, which lost 2 bases and 4 bases, there was a span of 6 bases. The CDR3 consists of 13 residues. Here the CDR3 DNA reads TGTGCCAGCAGTTTAATTGGAGGAAACACCATATATTTT. Encoded protein: CASSLIGGNTIYF.

The rearrangement uses TRBV6-8 and TRBJ2-2, with 9 nucleotides matching TRBD1. Germline lookup yields CDR1 MNHGY and CDR2 SAAAGT. This CDR3 contains 14 residues. The trim removed 6 bases at V and 7 bases at J, leaving 6 bases unmatched. The CDR3 loop reads CASSYGQGIGELFF. The DNA of the CDR3 is TGTGCCAGCAGCTACGGACAGGGGATCGGGGAGCTGTTTTTT.